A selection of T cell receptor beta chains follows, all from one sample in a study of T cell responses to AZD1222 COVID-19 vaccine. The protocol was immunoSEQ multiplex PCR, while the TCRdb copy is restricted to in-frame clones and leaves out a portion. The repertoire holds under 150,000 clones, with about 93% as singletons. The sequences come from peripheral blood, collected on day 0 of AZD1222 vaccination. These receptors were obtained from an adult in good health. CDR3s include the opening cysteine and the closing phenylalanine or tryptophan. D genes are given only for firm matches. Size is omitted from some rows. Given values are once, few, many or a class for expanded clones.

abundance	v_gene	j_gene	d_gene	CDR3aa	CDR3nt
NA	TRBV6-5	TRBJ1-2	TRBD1	CASSSPTGRVSDGYTF	TGTGCCAGCAGTTCCCCGACAGGGCGGGTATCAGATGGCTACACCTTC
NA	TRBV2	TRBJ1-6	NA	CASMERVNSPLHF	TGTGCCAGCATGGAGCGGGTGAATTCACCCCTCCACTTT
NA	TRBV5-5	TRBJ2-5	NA	CASSLAASAYQETQYF	TGTGCCAGCAGCTTGGCGGCTAGCGCGTACCAAGAGACCCAGTACTTC
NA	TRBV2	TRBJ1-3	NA	CASSDDRERSGNTIYF	TGTGCCAGCAGCGACGACCGGGAAAGGTCTGGAAACACCATATATTTT
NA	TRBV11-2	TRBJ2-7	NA	CASSSGPSYEQYF	TGTGCCAGCAGCTCCGGGCCTTCCTACGAGCAGTACTTC
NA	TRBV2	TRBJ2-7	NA	CASSGGRMDEQYF	TGTGCCAGCAGTGGGGGGCGAATGGACGAGCAGTACTTC
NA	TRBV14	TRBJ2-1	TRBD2	CASSQESGAYNEQFF	TGTGCCAGCAGCCAAGAGAGCGGGGCTTACAATGAGCAGTTCTTC
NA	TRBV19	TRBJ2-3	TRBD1	CASSPGQGSPTDTQYF	TGTGCCAGTAGTCCTGGACAGGGGTCCCCCACAGATACGCAGTATTTT
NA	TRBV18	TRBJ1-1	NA	CASSPGPGIIGRAEAFF	TGTGCCAGCTCACCAGGGCCGGGCATCATCGGGCGGGCTGAAGCTTTCTTT
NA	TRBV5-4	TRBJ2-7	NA	CASSLVSPRGDYEQYF	TGTGCCAGCAGCTTGGTGTCTCCGCGGGGTGACTACGAGCAGTACTTC
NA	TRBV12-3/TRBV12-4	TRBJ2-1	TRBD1	CASSTGEHNEQFF	TGTGCCAGCAGCACAGGGGAACACAATGAGCAGTTCTTC
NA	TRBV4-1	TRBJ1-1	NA	CASSQGGTNTEAFF	TGCGCCAGCAGCCAGGGGGGGACGAACACTGAAGCTTTCTTT
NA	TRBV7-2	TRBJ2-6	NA	CASSFAGANVLTF	TGTGCCAGCAGCTTTGCCGGGGCCAACGTCCTGACTTTC
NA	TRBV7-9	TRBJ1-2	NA	CASSAGGDFFIYGYTF	TGTGCCAGCAGCGCGGGCGGGGATTTCTTTATCTATGGCTACACCTTC
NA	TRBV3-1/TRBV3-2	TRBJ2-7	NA	CASSQEFEQYF	TGTGCCAGCAGCCAAGAATTCGAGCAGTACTTC
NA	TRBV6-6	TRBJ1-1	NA	CASSQPSVGHESTEAFF	TGTGCCAGCAGTCAACCCTCAGTGGGGCACGAGAGCACTGAAGCTTTCTTT
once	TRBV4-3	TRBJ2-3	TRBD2	CASSQEVSSGRASADTQYF	TGCGCCAGCAGCCAAGAGGTGTCTAGCGGGAGGGCAAGCGCAGATACGCAGTATTTT
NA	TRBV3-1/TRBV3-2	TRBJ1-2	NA	CASSRTGSYGYTF	TGTGCCAGCAGCCGTACGGGGAGCTATGGCTACACCTTC
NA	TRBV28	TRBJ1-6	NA	CASSPNNSPLHF	TGTGCCAGCAGCCCTAATAATTCACCCCTCCACTTT
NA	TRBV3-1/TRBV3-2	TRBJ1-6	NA	CASSRADSPLHF	TGTGCCAGCAGCCGGGCCGACTCACCCCTCCACTTT
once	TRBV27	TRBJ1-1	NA	CASSPTGNTEAFF	TGTGCCAGCAGCCCGACAGGGAACACTGAAGCTTTCTTT
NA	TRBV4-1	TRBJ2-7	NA	CASSQLSGAVYEQYF	TGCGCCAGCAGCCAATTGTCAGGGGCCGTGTACGAGCAGTACTTC
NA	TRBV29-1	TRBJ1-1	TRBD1	CSVGTGAGTEAFF	TGCAGCGTTGGAACAGGGGCAGGCACTGAAGCTTTCTTT
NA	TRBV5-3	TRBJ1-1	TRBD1	CARSLKGAPTEAFF	TGTGCCAGAAGCTTGAAGGGGGCTCCCACTGAAGCTTTCTTT
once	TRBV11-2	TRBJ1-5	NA	CASSFGGEPQHF	TGTGCCAGCAGCTTCGGGGGTGAGCCCCAGCATTTT
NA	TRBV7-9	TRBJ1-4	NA	CASSLGSQKLFF	TGTGCCAGCAGCTTAGGTAGTCAAAAACTGTTTTTT
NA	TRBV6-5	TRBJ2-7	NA	CASRRAGSYEQYF	TGTGCCAGTCGCAGGGCCGGTTCCTACGAGCAGTACTTC
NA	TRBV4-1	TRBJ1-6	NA	CASSQGPAKSYSPLHF	TGCGCCAGCAGCCAAGGCCCGGCCAAGTCCTATTCACCCCTCCACTTT
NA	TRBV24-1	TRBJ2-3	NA	CATSELSSAGNTDTQYF	TGTGCCACCAGTGAATTAAGCTCGGCGGGCAACACAGATACGCAGTATTTT
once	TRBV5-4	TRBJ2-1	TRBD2	CASSWGSGTTTYNEQFF	TGTGCCAGCAGCTGGGGGAGTGGGACTACCACCTACAATGAGCAGTTCTTC
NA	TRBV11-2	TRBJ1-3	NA	CASSLTSLTLTFSGNTIYF	TGTGCCAGCAGCCTTACCTCGTTGACTCTCACCTTCTCTGGAAACACCATATATTTT
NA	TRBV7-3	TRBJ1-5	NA	CASSSGDSNQPQHF	TGTGCCAGCAGCTCAGGGGATAGCAATCAGCCCCAGCATTTT
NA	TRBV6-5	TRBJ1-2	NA	CASSYGGGYTF	TGTGCCAGCAGTTACGGCGGGGGCTACACCTTC
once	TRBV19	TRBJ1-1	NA	CASSDRGGTEAFF	TGTGCCAGTAGTGATCGGGGTGGCACTGAAGCTTTCTTT
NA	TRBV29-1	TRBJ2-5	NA	CSVEQDIRETQYF	TGCAGCGTTGAACAGGACATTAGAGAGACCCAGTACTTC
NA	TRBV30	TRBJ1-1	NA	CGGELNTEAFF	TGTGGTGGGGAACTGAACACTGAAGCTTTCTTT
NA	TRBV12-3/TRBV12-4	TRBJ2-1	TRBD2	CASRLAGEFEQFF	TGTGCCAGCAGGCTAGCGGGAGAATTTGAGCAGTTCTTC
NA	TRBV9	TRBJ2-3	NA	CASSVWTESTDTQYF	TGTGCCAGCAGCGTTTGGACAGAAAGCACAGATACGCAGTATTTT
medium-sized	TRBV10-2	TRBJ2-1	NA	CASSETVSSYNEQFF	TGCGCCAGCAGTGAGACGGTGAGCTCCTACAATGAGCAGTTCTTC
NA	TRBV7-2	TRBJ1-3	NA	CASSHAETGGNTIYF	TGTGCCAGCAGTCACGCTGAGACAGGAGGAAACACCATATATTTT
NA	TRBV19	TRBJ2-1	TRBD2	CASSSFRISGSVGEQFF	TGTGCCAGTAGTTCCTTCCGCATTAGCGGGAGTGTGGGTGAGCAGTTCTTC
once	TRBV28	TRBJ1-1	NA	CASNTYRNTEAFF	TGTGCCAGTAACACCTATAGGAACACTGAAGCTTTCTTT
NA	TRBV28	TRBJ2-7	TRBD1	CASMGTGMYEQYF	TGTGCCAGCATGGGGACAGGGATGTACGAGCAGTACTTC
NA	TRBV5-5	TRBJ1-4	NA	CASSLDPGAYEKLFF	TGTGCCAGCAGCTTGGATCCGGGGGCGTACGAAAAACTGTTTTTT
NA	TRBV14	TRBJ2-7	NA	CASSQDYGGQYF	TGTGCCAGCAGCCAAGATTACGGTGGGCAGTACTTC
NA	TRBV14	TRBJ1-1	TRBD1	CASSRRTGSWAEAFF	TGTGCCAGCAGCCGCCGGACAGGGTCATGGGCTGAAGCTTTCTTT
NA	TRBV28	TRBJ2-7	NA	CASSTGSPTSEQYF	TGTGCCAGCAGTACAGGGTCGCCAACTTCCGAGCAGTACTTC
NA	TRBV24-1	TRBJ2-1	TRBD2	CATSDLPYGEGQFF	TGTGCCACCAGTGATTTGCCGTACGGGGAGGGGCAGTTCTTC
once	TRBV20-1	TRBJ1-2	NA	CSARDIGYTF	TGCAGTGCTAGAGATATAGGCTACACCTTC
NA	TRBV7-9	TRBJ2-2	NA	CASSFTRGGPSTGELFF	TGTGCCAGCAGCTTCACACGTGGGGGGCCTAGCACCGGGGAGCTGTTTTTT
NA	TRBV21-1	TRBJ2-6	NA	CASSKGPGLDGANVLTF	TGTGCCAGCAGCAAAGGCCCGGGGCTGGACGGGGCCAACGTCCTGACTTTC
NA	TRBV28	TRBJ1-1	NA	CATSEGGWAFF	TGTGCCACCAGTGAGGGGGGTTGGGCTTTCTTT
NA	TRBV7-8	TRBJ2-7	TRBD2	CATRPTSGEYEQYF	TGTGCCACCCGCCCGACTAGCGGGGAATACGAGCAGTACTTC
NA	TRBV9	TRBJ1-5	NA	CASSAVNHSNQPQHF	TGTGCCAGCAGCGCTGTCAACCATAGCAATCAGCCCCAGCATTTT